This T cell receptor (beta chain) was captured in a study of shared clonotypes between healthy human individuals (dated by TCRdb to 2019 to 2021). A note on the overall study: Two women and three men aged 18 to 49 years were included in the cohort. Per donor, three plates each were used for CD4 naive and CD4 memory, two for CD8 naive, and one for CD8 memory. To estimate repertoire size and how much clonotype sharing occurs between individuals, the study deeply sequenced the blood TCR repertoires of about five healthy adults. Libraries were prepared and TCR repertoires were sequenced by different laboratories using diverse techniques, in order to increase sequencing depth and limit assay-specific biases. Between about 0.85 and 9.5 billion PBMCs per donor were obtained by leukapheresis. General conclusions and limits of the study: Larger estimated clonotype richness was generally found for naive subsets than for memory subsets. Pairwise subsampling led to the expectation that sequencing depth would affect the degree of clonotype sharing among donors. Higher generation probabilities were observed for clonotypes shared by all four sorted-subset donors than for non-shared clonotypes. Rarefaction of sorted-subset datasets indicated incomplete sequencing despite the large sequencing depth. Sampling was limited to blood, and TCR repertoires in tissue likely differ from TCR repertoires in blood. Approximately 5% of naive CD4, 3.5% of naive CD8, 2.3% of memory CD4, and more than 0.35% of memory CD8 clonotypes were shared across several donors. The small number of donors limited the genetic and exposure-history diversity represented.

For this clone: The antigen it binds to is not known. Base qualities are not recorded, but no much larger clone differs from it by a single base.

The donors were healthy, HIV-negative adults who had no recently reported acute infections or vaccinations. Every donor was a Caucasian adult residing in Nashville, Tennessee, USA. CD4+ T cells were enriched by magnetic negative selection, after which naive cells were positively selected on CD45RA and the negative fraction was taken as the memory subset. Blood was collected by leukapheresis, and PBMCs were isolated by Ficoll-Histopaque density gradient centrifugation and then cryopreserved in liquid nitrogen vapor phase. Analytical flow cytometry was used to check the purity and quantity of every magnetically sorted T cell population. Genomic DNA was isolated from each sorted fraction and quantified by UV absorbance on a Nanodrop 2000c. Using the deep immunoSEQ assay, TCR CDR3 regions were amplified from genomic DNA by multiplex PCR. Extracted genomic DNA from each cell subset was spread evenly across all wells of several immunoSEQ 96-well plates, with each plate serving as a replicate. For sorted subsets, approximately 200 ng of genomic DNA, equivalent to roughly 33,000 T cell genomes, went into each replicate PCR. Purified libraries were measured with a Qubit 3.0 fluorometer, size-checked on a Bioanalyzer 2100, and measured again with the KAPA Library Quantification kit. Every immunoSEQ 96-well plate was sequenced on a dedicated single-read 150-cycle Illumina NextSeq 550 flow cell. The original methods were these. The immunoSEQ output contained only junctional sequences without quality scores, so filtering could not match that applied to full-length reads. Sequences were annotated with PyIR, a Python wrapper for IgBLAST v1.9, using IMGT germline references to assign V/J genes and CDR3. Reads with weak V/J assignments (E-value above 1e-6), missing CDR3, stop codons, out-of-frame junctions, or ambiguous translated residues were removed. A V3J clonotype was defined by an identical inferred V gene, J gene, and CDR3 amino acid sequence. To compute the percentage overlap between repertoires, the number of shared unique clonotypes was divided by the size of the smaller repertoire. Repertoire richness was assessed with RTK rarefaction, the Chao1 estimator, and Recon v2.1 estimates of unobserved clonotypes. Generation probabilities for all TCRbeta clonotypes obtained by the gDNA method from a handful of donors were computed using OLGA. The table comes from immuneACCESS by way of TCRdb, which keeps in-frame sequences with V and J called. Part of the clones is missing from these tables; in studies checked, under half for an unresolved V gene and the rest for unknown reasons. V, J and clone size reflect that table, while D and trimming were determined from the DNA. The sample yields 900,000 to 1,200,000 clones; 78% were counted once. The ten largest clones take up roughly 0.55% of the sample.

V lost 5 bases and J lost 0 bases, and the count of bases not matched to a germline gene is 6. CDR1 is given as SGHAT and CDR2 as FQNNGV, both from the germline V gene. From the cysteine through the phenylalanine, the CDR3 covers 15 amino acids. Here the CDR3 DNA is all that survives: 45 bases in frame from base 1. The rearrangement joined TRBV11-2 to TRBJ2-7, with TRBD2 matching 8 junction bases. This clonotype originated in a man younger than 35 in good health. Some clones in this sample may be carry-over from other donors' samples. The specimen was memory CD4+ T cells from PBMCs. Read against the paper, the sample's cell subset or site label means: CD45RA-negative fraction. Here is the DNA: TGTGCCAGCAGCCTCGGGCGGGGGGTCTCCTACGAGCAGTACTTC. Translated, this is CASSLGRGVSYEQYF.